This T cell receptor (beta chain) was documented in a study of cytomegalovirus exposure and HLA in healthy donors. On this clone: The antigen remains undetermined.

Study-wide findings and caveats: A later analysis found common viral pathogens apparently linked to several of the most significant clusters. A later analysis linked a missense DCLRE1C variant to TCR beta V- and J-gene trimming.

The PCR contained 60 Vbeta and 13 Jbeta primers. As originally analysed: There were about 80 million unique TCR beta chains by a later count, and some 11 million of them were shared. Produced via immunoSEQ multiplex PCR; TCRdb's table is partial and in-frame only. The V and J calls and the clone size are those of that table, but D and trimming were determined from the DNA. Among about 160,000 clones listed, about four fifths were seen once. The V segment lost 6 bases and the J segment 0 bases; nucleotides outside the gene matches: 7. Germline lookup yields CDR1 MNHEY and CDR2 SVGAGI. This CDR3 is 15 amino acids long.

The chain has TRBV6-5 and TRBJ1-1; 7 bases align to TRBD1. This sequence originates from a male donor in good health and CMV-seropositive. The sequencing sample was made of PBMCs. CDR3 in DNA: TGTGCCAGCAGCCCCAGGGGGGTACTGAACACTGAAGCTTTCTTT. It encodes CASSPRGVLNTEAFF.